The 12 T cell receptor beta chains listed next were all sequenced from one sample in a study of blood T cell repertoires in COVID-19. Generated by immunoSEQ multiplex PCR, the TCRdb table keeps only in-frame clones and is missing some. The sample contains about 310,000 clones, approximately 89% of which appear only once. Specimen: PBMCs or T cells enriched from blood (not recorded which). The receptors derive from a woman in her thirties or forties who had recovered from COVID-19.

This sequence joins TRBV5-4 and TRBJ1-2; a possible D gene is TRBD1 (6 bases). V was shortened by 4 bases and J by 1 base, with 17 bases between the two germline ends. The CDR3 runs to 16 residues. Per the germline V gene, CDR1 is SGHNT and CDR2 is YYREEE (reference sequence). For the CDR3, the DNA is TGTGCCAGCAGCCGGGGAAGTACAGGGAGTAACTATGGCTACACCTTC. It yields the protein CASSRGSTGSNYGYTF.

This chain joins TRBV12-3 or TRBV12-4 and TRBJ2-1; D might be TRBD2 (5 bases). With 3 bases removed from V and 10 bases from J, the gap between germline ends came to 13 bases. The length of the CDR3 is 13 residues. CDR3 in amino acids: CASSFSGLEEQFF. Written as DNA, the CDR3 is TGTGCCAGCAGTTTTTCGGGATTAGAGGAGCAGTTCTTC.

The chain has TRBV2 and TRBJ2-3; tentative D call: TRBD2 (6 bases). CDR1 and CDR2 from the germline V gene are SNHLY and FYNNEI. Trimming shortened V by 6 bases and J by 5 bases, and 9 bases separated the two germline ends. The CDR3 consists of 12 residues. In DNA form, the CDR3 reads TGTGCCAGCAGGGTGGGGGGAGATACGCAGTATTTT. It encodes CASRVGGDTQYF. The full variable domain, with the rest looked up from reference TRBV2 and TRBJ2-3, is EPEVTQTPSHQVTQMGQEVILRCVPISNHLYFYWYRQILGQKVEFLVSFYNNEISEKSEIFDDQFSVERPDGSNFTLKIRSTKLEDSAMYFCASRVGGDTQYFGPGTRLTVL.

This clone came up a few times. The CDR3 here is CASSFRSGNTGELFF. The CDR3 nucleotides read TGTGCCAGCAGCTTTCGCTCGGGGAACACCGGGGAGCTGTTTTTT. The chain has TRBV7-2 and TRBJ2-2; D is unresolved. This CDR3 contains 15 residues. With 3 bases removed from V and 1 base from J, the gap between germline ends came to 9 bases. Germline-derived CDR1 and CDR2 are SGHTA and FQGNSA.

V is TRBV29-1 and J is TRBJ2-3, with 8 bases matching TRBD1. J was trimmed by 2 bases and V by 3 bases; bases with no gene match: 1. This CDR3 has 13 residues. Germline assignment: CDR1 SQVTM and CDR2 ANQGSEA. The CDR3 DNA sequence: TGCAGCGTTGAGGACAGGGTCACAGATACGCAGTATTTT. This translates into CSVEDRVTDTQYF.

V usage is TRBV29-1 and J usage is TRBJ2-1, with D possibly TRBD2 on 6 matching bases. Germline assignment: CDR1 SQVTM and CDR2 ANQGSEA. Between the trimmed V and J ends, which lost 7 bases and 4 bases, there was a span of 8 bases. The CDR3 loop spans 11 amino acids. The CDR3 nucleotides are TGCAGCGGTAGCGGTTACAATGAGCAGTTCTTC. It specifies CSGSGYNEQFF.

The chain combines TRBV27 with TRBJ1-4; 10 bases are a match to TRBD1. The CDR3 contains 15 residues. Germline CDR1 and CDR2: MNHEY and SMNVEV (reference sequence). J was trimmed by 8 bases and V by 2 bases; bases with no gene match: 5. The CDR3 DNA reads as TGTGCCAGCAGTTTAGACGGGACAGGGGACGAAAAACTGTTTTTT. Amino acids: CASSLDGTGDEKLFF.

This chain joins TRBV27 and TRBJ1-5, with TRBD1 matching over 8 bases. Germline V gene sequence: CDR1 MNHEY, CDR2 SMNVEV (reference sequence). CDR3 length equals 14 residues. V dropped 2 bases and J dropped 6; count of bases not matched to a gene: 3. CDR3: CASSLAGGGQPQHF. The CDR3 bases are TGTGCCAGCAGTTTAGCAGGGGGCGGTCAGCCCCAGCATTTT.

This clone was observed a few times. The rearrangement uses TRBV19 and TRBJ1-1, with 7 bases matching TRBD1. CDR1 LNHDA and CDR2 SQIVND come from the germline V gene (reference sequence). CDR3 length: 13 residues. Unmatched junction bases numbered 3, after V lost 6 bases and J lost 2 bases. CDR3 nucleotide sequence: TGTGCCAGTAGCACAGGGGTCAACACTGAAGCTTTCTTT. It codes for CASSTGVNTEAFF.

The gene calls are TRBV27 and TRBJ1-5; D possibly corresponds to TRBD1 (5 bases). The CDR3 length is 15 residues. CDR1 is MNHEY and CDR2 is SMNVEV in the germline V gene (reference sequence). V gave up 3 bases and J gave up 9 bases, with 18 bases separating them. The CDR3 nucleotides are TGTGCCAGCAGTTTCGGTGGCCAGGGAAATACGCCCCAGCATTTT. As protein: CASSFGGQGNTPQHF.

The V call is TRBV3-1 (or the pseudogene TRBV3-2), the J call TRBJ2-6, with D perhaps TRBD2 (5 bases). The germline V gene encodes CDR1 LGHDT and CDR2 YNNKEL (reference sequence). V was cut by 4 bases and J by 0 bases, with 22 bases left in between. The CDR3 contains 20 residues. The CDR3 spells CASSPQVGVATSSGANVLTF. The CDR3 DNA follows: TGTGCCAGCAGCCCCCAAGTCGGAGTAGCGACTTCCTCTGGGGCCAACGTCCTGACTTTC.

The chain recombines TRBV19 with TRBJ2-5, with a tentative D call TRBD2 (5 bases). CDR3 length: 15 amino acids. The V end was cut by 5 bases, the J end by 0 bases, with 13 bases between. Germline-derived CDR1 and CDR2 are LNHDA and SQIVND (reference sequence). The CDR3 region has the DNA TGTGCCAGTAGTCTACGGCGAGGGCACCAAGAGACCCAGTACTTC. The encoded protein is CASSLRRGHQETQYF.